This entry features one TCR beta chain sequence. What it recognizes is unknown. Every bit of the isolated RNA underwent reverse transcription, so sequencing read expressed TCRB transcripts. The data were produced by immunoSEQ multiplex PCR, yet TCRdb's version contains in-frame clones alone and is incomplete. This sample yields roughly 500,000 clones, of which more than 9.5% are seen a single time; 0.045% to 0.05% belongs to the top ten. The data were taken from a study of beta chain features in type 1 diabetes. Via CD45RO/CCR7/CD25/CD127/CD95/CD27, cells of the CD4+ naive, central memory, regulatory and stem cell-like memory subsets were sorted. CDR1 is MNHNY and CDR2 is SVGAGI in the germline V gene (reference sequence). This CDR3 has 14 residues. The trim removed 5 bases at V and 8 bases at J, leaving 4 bases unmatched. Regarding the study as a whole: Within each of all four CD4+ subsets, Type 1 diabetes patients had TCRB CDR3s that were moderately but significantly shorter. Amplification by PCR could prefer shorter templates, with the same effect in patients and controls.

The sequencing input was naive CD4+ T cells from blood. This TCR was recovered from a woman under 30 in good health. The genes are TRBV6-6 and TRBJ1-6; TRBD1 matches 9 bases. CDR3 region: CASSPQGADSPLHF. The CDR3 DNA is TGTGCCAGCAGTCCACAGGGGGCCGATTCACCCCTCCACTTT.